These 32 T cell receptor beta chains were sequenced from one sample in a study of T cell changes during pregnancy in multiple sclerosis. Measured with immunoSEQ multiplex PCR; TCRdb has only the in-frame clones, and not every one. Among 32,000 or so clones listed, 85% to 90% were seen once. The sequencing used CD8+ T cells from peripheral blood mononuclear cells, collected in the second trimester of pregnancy. These receptors were collected from a female donor with multiple sclerosis, enrolled in a pregnancy study.

V gene TRBV15 combines with J gene TRBJ2-2, with D possibly TRBD1 on 5 matching bases. V was shortened by 0 bases and J by 3 bases, with 8 bases between the two germline ends. Germline loops: CDR1 LNHNV, CDR2 YYDKDF (reference sequence). CDR3 length: 15 residues. The CDR3 bases are TGTGCCACCAGCAGAGACAGGGCGTACACCGGGGAGCTGTTTTTT. This codes for CATSRDRAYTGELFF.

The chain employs TRBV5-8 and TRBJ2-1; D not certain. V was pared by 5 bases and J by 5 bases, with 14 bases between. The CDR3 covers 14 residues. The germline CDR1 and CDR2 sequences are SGHTS and YDEGEE. DNA of the CDR3: TGTGCCAGCAGGACGCTGGGCCCTCACAATGAGCAGTTCTTC. Its translation is CASRTLGPHNEQFF.

The gene calls are TRBV4-1 and TRBJ1-5, with D perhaps matching TRBD1 (6 bases). The CDR3 runs to 15 residues. Between the trimmed V and J ends, which lost 1 base and 6 bases, there was a span of 13 bases. CDR1 MGHRA and CDR2 YSYEKL come from the germline V gene. CDR3 sequence: CASSQVMEGGQPQHF. The CDR3 nucleotides read TGCGCCAGCAGCCAAGTCATGGAAGGGGGTCAGCCCCAGCATTTT.

By share of the sample, this clone is medium-sized (0.01 to 0.1%). The chain employs TRBV6-5 and TRBJ1-1; possible D gene TRBD1, 5 bases. From germline, CDR1 is MNHEY and CDR2 SVGAGI. The CDR3 consists of 15 residues. Between the trimmed V and J ends, which lost 4 bases and 7 bases, there was a span of 19 bases. CDR3 in DNA: TGTGCCAGCAGTTTAGGCTCACACGGGGGGGTTGAAGCTTTCTTT. This encodes CASSLGSHGGVEAFF.

For the CDR3, the DNA is TGTGCCAGCAGCTACCAAGGGTGGGGGCGCGTCGACGAGCAGTACTTC. This translates into CASSYQGWGRVDEQYF. The rearrangement uses TRBV7-2 and TRBJ2-7, with D maybe TRBD1 (6 bases). Germline V lookup: CDR1 SGHTA, CDR2 FQGNSA. Trimming took 4 bases from V and 5 from J, leaving 21 bases between them. This CDR3 has 16 residues.

This chain joins TRBV21-1 and TRBJ2-7; the listed D gene, TRBD1, was not tested against the DNA. TRBV21-1 corresponds to a pseudogene. The CDR3 has 13 residues. The CDR3 here is CASSGRGHNEQYF. The CDR3 coding sequence is TGTGCCAGCAGCGGCAGGGGGCATAACGAGCAGTACTTC.

This chain connects TRBV6-4 to TRBJ1-1; 8 bases are a match to TRBD1. The CDR3 totals 13 residues. The germline V gene has CDR1 MRHNA and CDR2 SNTAGT. J lost 4 bases, V lost 6 bases, and 4 bases had no gene match. Here the CDR3 reads CASRRTGTTEAFF. CDR3 bases: TGTGCCAGCAGGAGGACAGGGACCACTGAAGCTTTCTTT.

V and J are TRBV5-5 and TRBJ1-4; a weak D match, TRBD1 (5 bases). The CDR3 contains 14 residues. V dropped 4 bases and J dropped 6 bases, with 13 bases sitting between them. Germline assignment: CDR1 SGHKS and CDR2 YYEKEE (reference sequence). The CDR3 region is CASSPGGAHEKLFF. The CDR3 DNA follows: TGTGCCAGCAGCCCTGGCGGGGCTCATGAAAAACTGTTTTTT.

The gene calls are TRBV4-2 and TRBJ1-1; D ambiguous. The ends were cut back, 1 base at V and 0 bases at J, with 9 bases in the middle. This CDR3 is 15 amino acids long. Germline V gene sequence: CDR1 LGHNA, CDR2 YNFKEQ. This CDR3 reads CASSQGTGLNTEAFF. The CDR3 DNA is TGTGCCAGCAGCCAAGGGACGGGGTTGAACACTGAAGCTTTCTTT.

The genes are TRBV9 and TRBJ2-1; 9 bases line up with TRBD1. Germline V gene sequence: CDR1 SGDLS, CDR2 YYNGEE. V dropped 1 base and J dropped 6; count of bases not matched to a gene: 2. This CDR3 has 14 residues. The DNA for the CDR3 is TGTGCCAGCAGCGTACCGGGACAGGGCAATGAGCAGTTCTTC. Amino acid sequence: CASSVPGQGNEQFF.

The J gene is TRBJ2-3, the V gene TRBV5-4; 9 bases agree with TRBD2. This CDR3 is built from 15 residues. CDR1 and CDR2 from the germline V gene are SGHNT and YYREEE (reference sequence). The V segment lost 4 bases and the J segment 0 bases; nucleotides outside the gene matches: 3. CDR3 in DNA: TGTGCCAGCAGCGCCGGACTAGCGAGCACAGATACGCAGTATTTT. Residues: CASSAGLASTDTQYF.

A remark on this clone: The sample contains more than one DNA sequence encoding this CDR3. This chain uses TRBV27 with TRBJ1-5; D remains ambiguous. Germline CDR1 MNHEY, CDR2 SMNVEV (reference sequence). The V end was cut by 5 bases, the J end by 0 bases, with 8 bases between. CDR3 size: 14 residues. DNA of the CDR3: TGTGCCAGCAGTCACCGGGATAGCAATCAGCCCCAGCATTTT. It is translated as CASSHRDSNQPQHF.

V and J are TRBV10-3 and TRBJ1-1; D perhaps matches TRBD1 (6 bases). Germline CDR1 is ENHRY and CDR2 is SYGVKD. CDR3 length equals 14 residues. Deletions cut 4 bases from V and 0 bases from J, with 9 bases between. The chain's CDR3 is CAISVQGLNTEAFF. In nucleotides, the CDR3 is TGTGCCATCAGTGTGCAGGGGTTGAACACTGAAGCTTTCTTT.

The chain combines TRBV7-6 with TRBJ2-7, with D perhaps matching TRBD2 (5 bases). The germline V and J ends were trimmed by 2 bases and 2 bases, with 13 bases remaining between them. The CDR3 is 15 residues long. Looked up from germline, CDR1 is SGHVS and CDR2 is FNYEAQ. Written as DNA, the CDR3 is TGTGCCAGCAGCTTACTGCTAGCTCCTACCTACGAGCAGTACTTC. Protein product: CASSLLLAPTYEQYF.

This sequence joins TRBV30 and TRBJ1-2, with 7 nucleotides matching TRBD1. The germline V gene encodes CDR1 GTSNPN and CDR2 SVGIG (reference sequence). This CDR3 contains 15 residues. V trimming: 2 bases; J trimming: 3 bases; junction bases outside the gene matches: 9. The CDR3 nucleotides read TGTGCCTGGAGTCCCTGGGACAGCCACTACTATGGCTACACCTTC. This translates into CAWSPWDSHYYGYTF.

This clone has only a few counts. The chain employs TRBV18 and TRBJ2-1; 10 positions match TRBD2. The CDR3 extends over 17 amino acids. The V gene's germline CDR1 is KGHSH and CDR2 LQKENI. The V gene end was trimmed by 1 base and the J gene end by 8 bases; junction bases not matched to a gene: 11. CDR3 nucleotides: TGTGCCAGCTCACCACGTGCTAGCGGGGGCCCAGGGGATGAGCAGTTCTTC. It translates to CASSPRASGGPGDEQFF.

V usage is TRBV19 and J usage is TRBJ2-7, with D perhaps TRBD2 (6 bases). Germline-derived CDR1 and CDR2 are LNHDA and SQIVND (reference sequence). CDR3 length equals 12 residues. V lost 9 bases and J lost 0, with 9 bases in between. The CDR3 loop is CASRGYSYEQYF. The CDR3 region has the DNA TGTGCCAGCCGGGGGTACTCCTACGAGCAGTACTTC.

CDR3 residues: CASSFPGRNYGYTF. The CDR3 DNA sequence: TGTGCCAGCAGCTTTCCAGGGCGGAACTATGGCTACACCTTC. The V call is TRBV7-9, the J call TRBJ1-2, with D tentatively TRBD1 (5 bases). Germline V gene sequence: CDR1 SEHNR, CDR2 FQNEAQ (reference sequence). The CDR3 has 14 residues. Trimming shortened V by 3 bases and J by 2 bases, and 10 bases separated the two germline ends.

This sequence joins TRBV28 and TRBJ1-3, with D perhaps matching TRBD1 (5 bases). V was pared by 4 bases and J by 0 bases, with 7 bases between. The CDR3 is made up of 14 amino acids. Germline values: CDR1 MDHEN, CDR2 SYDVKM. Here the CDR3 reads CASSSGGSGNTIYF. The CDR3 coding sequence is TGTGCCAGCAGTTCGGGGGGCTCTGGAAACACCATATATTTT.

V gene TRBV7-9 combines with J gene TRBJ2-7; TRBD1 might be the D (6 bases). Germline V CDR1 and CDR2: SEHNR, FQNEAQ (reference sequence). Trimming shortened V by 5 bases and J by 10 bases, and 12 bases separated the two germline ends. This CDR3 region has 11 residues. CDR3 sequence: CASSEGGQQYF. In DNA form, the CDR3 reads TGTGCCAGCAGCGAAGGGGGACAACAGTACTTC.

The sample holds one count of this clone. The chain uses TRBV28 and TRBJ2-1; D possibly corresponds to TRBD2 (6 bases). This CDR3 is built from 15 residues. V lost 4 bases to trimming and J lost 2 bases, with 12 bases between them. Germline CDR1 is MDHEN and CDR2 is SYDVKM. CDR3 sequence reads: CASSSRLGTYNEQFF. CDR3 bases: TGTGCCAGCAGTTCCCGACTAGGCACCTACAATGAGCAGTTCTTC. Complete variable domain (other parts from reference TRBV28 and TRBJ2-1): DVKVTQSSRYLVKRTGEKVFLECVQDMDHENMFWYRQDPGLGLRLIYFSYDVKMKEKGDIPEGYSVSREKKERFSLILESASTNQTSMYLCASSSRLGTYNEQFFGPGTRLTVL.

The V and J genes are TRBV28 and TRBJ1-1; TRBD1 is a possible D gene (5 bases). Trimming left V 3 bases short and J 6 bases short, with 8 bases between. CDR3 size: 12 residues. The germline V gene encodes CDR1 MDHEN and CDR2 SYDVKM. CDR3: CASSFVGAEAFF. DNA for the CDR3: TGTGCCAGCAGTTTCGTAGGGGCTGAAGCTTTCTTT.

This sequence joins TRBV7-9 and TRBJ2-3, with D uncertain. The CDR3 is made up of 15 amino acids. Germline CDR1 reads SEHNR; CDR2 reads FQNEAQ (reference sequence). V was pared by 6 bases and J by 4 bases, with 17 bases between. For the CDR3, the DNA is TGTGCCAGCAGACCCGGTGCCTCTACGGCAGATACGCAGTATTTT. Translated: CASRPGASTADTQYF.

This clone was seen once. CDR3 DNA sequence: TGTGCCAGTAGTATACTAGGAGGGGATGAGCAGTTCTTC. Protein sequence: CASSILGGDEQFF. V usage is TRBV19 and J usage is TRBJ2-1; maybe TRBD2 (6 bases). Germline V gene sequence: CDR1 LNHDA, CDR2 SQIVND (reference sequence). The CDR3 covers 13 residues. Deletions cut 2 bases from V and 8 bases from J, with 10 bases between.

The CDR3 reads CASLPSGRQETQYF. The CDR3 region has the DNA TGTGCCAGCCTCCCTAGCGGCCGACAAGAGACCCAGTACTTC. This chain uses TRBV6-1 with TRBJ2-5, with 7 bases identical to TRBD2. This CDR3 contains 14 residues. Per the germline V gene, CDR1 is MNHNS and CDR2 is SASEGT. Trimming cost V 8 bases and J 2 bases; bases outside gene matches: 8.

The chain employs TRBV27 and TRBJ2-3, with 7 bases fitting TRBD2. The CDR3 has 16 amino acids. Per the germline V gene, CDR1 is MNHEY and CDR2 is SMNVEV (reference sequence). The trim removed 2 bases at V and 1 base at J, leaving 6 bases unmatched. CDR3 protein: CASSLIRGGGTDTQYF. In nucleotides, the CDR3 is TGTGCCAGCAGTTTAATCCGGGGAGGGGGCACAGATACGCAGTATTTT.

The rearrangement uses TRBV4-1 and TRBJ2-7; a weak D match, TRBD1 (5 bases). This CDR3 region has 15 residues. Germline values: CDR1 MGHRA, CDR2 YSYEKL. The V gene lost 2 bases and the J gene lost 2 bases, with 13 bases spanning the gap. CDR3 sequence reads: CASSQYDSTTYEQYF. The CDR3, as DNA: TGCGCCAGCAGCCAATACGACAGCACTACCTACGAGCAGTACTTC.

The chain recombines TRBV6-6 with TRBJ2-5; a weak D match, TRBD2 (5 bases). V dropped 0 bases and J dropped 4 bases, with 6 bases sitting between them. The germline V gene has CDR1 MNHNY and CDR2 SVGAGI (reference sequence). The CDR3 runs to 13 residues. This CDR3 is CASSYSEVETQYF. The CDR3 DNA sequence: TGTGCCAGCAGTTACTCGGAGGTAGAGACCCAGTACTTC.

This clone showed up just once. The J gene is TRBJ2-1, the V gene TRBV10-3; 12 bases agree with TRBD2. With V trimmed by 6 bases and J by 7 bases, 10 bases remained unmatched. Germline CDR1 and CDR2: ENHRY and SYGVKD. The length of the CDR3 is 16 residues. The CDR3 reads CAISGVGLAGTNEQFF. The CDR3, as DNA: TGTGCCATCAGCGGTGTAGGACTAGCGGGAACTAATGAGCAGTTCTTC.

This clone was detected only a few times. The chain employs TRBV18 and TRBJ2-7, with 7 nucleotides matching TRBD1. Germline lookup yields CDR1 KGHSH and CDR2 LQKENI. V dropped 0 bases and J dropped 3; count of bases not matched to a gene: 2. The CDR3 extends over 14 amino acids. The chain's CDR3 is CASSPPWDSYEQYF. In DNA form, the CDR3 reads TGTGCCAGCTCACCACCTTGGGACAGCTACGAGCAGTACTTC. The full variable domain, its missing parts supplied by reference TRBV18 and TRBJ2-7, is NAGVMQNPRHLVRRRGQEARLRCSPMKGHSHVYWYRQLPEEGLKFMVYLQKENIIDESGMPKERFSAEFPKEGPSILRIQQVVRGDSAAYFCASSPPWDSYEQYFGPGTRLTVT.

The rearrangement uses TRBV30 and TRBJ2-7, with 8 bases identical to TRBD1. CDR1 GTSNPN and CDR2 SVGIG come from the germline V gene (reference sequence). The CDR3 runs 17 residues. V gave up 3 bases and J gave up 3 bases; unmatched junction bases: 16. In nucleotides, the CDR3 is TGTGCCTGGAGCGCCGCCGGCGGGCAGGGGGCTCGCTACGAGCAGTACTTC. Translation gives CAWSAAGGQGARYEQYF.

This clone has a single count. The V and J genes are TRBV6-1 and TRBJ1-1, with D possibly TRBD1 on 5 matching bases. The V gene lost 2 bases and the J gene lost 0 bases, with 13 bases spanning the gap. The germline CDR1 and CDR2 sequences are MNHNS and SASEGT. The CDR3 runs to 16 residues. CDR3 coding DNA: TGTGCCAGCAGTGAAAGCCTGGCGGGGGTGAACACTGAAGCTTTCTTT. Amino acids: CASSESLAGVNTEAFF.